The 17 T cell receptor beta chains below were found in one sample sequenced in a study of cytomegalovirus exposure and HLA in healthy donors. Amplification used 60 Vbeta primers and 13 Jbeta primers. Measured with immunoSEQ multiplex PCR; TCRdb has only the in-frame clones, and not every one. The sample shows over 120,000 clones, around 73% of them seen only once. The material sequenced was PBMCs. The receptors originated from a female donor in good health and CMV-seronegative.

The chain is built from TRBV7-6 and TRBJ1-2; 7 nucleotides line up with TRBD1. Germline V gene data show CDR1 as SGHVS and CDR2 as FNYEAQ. V lost 5 bases, J lost 0 bases, and 6 bases stayed unmatched. The CDR3 covers 15 residues. Here the CDR3 DNA reads TGTGCCAGCAGCCCAGGGGGACAGACTAACTATGGCTACACCTTC. Translation: CASSPGGQTNYGYTF.

Here the CDR3 reads CATSRAGPETQYF. The CDR3, as DNA: TGTGCCACCAGCAGGGCAGGGCCCGAGACCCAGTACTTC. The chain carries TRBV15 and TRBJ2-5, with D possibly matching TRBD1 (5 bases). Germline V gene lookup returns CDR1 LNHNV and CDR2 YYDKDF (reference sequence). The CDR3 extends over 13 amino acids. V was pared by 3 bases and J by 5 bases, with 10 bases between.

The genes are TRBV27 and TRBJ1-1; TRBD1 aligns across 7 bases. CDR1 and CDR2 from the germline V gene are MNHEY and SMNVEV (reference sequence). Trimming took 2 bases from V and 0 from J; bases not matched to a gene: 0. The CDR3 runs to 14 residues. CDR3 DNA sequence: TGTGCCAGCAGTTTAAGGGGGCTGAACACTGAAGCTTTCTTT. Residues: CASSLRGLNTEAFF.

The chain links TRBV11-2 to TRBJ1-1; D gene uncertain. The CDR3 loop spans 14 amino acids. The germline V and J ends were trimmed by 3 bases and 2 bases, with 10 bases remaining between them. From germline, CDR1 is SGHAT and CDR2 FQNNGV. The CDR3 region is CASSFSGVNTEAFF. The CDR3 coding sequence is TGTGCCAGCAGCTTTAGCGGAGTCAACACTGAAGCTTTCTTT.

The chain joins TRBV4-1 to TRBJ1-2; D gene uncertain. This CDR3 is built from 12 residues. Germline V gives CDR1 MGHRA, CDR2 YSYEKL. The V gene lost 0 bases and the J gene lost 7 bases, with 6 bases spanning the gap. Here the CDR3 DNA reads TGCGCCAGCAGCCAAGATACGAGTGGCTACACCTTC. This encodes CASSQDTSGYTF.

The CDR3 DNA is TGCGCCAGCCGAGAAACTCAGGGTTCCTATAATTCACCCCTCCACTTT. Protein product: CASRETQGSYNSPLHF. This chain uses TRBV5-1 with TRBJ1-6, with D possibly matching TRBD1 (5 bases). Germline CDR1 reads SGHRS; CDR2 reads YFSETQ. The CDR3 is 16 amino acids. V was shortened by 7 bases and J by 1 base, with 15 bases between the two germline ends. Supplemented by reference TRBV5-1 and TRBJ1-6, the full variable domain reads KAGVTQTPRYLIKTRGQQVTLSCSPISGHRSVSWYQQTPGQGLQFLFEYFSETQRNKGNFPGRFSGRQFSNSRSEMNVSTLELGDSALYLCASRETQGSYNSPLHFGNGTRLTVT.

The chain is built from TRBV11-3 and TRBJ1-1; tentatively, D is TRBD1 (5 bases). CDR1 SGHNT and CDR2 YENEEA come from the germline V gene. This CDR3 is 15 amino acids long. The V gene lost 1 base and the J gene lost 2 bases, with 11 bases spanning the gap. The CDR3 protein is CASSLGGGANTEAFF. In DNA form, the CDR3 reads TGTGCCAGCAGCTTAGGGGGGGGTGCTAACACTGAAGCTTTCTTT.

The J gene is TRBJ2-1, the V gene TRBV7-8, with D unresolved. The CDR3 totals 15 residues. The germline CDR1 and CDR2 sequences are SGHVS and FQNEAQ. V was cut by 5 bases and J by 0 bases, with 11 bases left in between. CDR3 sequence: CASSATASSYNEQFF. The CDR3 DNA is TGTGCCAGCAGCGCGACTGCGAGCTCCTACAATGAGCAGTTCTTC.

This clone has only a few counts. This sequence joins TRBV30 and TRBJ1-1, with D maybe TRBD1 (5 bases). The V end lost 2 bases, the J end lost 6 bases, and 16 bases lay between the germline ends. CDR3 size: 14 residues. CDR1 is GTSNPN, CDR2 SVGIG, per germline (reference sequence). The CDR3 reads CAWSPTGGVPEAFF. The CDR3 DNA sequence: TGTGCCTGGAGTCCGACCGGGGGAGTCCCTGAAGCTTTCTTT.

The V call is TRBV6-1, the J call TRBJ2-3, with 13 bases that match TRBD2. The CDR3 consists of 15 residues. V lost 6 bases to trimming and J lost 3 bases; unmatched junction nucleotides: 3. From germline, CDR1 is MNHNS and CDR2 SASEGT. The CDR3 DNA follows: TGTGCCAGCAGCTTGGGACTAGCGGGAACAGATACGCAGTATTTT. Translating gives CASSLGLAGTDTQYF.

The V call is TRBV28, the J call TRBJ1-4; weak D call: TRBD1 (5 bases). Germline V gene data show CDR1 as MDHEN and CDR2 as SYDVKM. The CDR3 contains 14 residues. The V end lost 6 bases, the J end lost 8 bases, and 16 bases lay between the germline ends. Here the CDR3 DNA reads TGTGCCAGCAGGGGGGTGAAGGGAGGAGAAAAACTGTTTTTT. It translates to CASRGVKGGEKLFF.

The chain uses TRBV27 and TRBJ1-1; 9 bases match TRBD1. The ends lost 4 bases at V and 1 base at J; junction bases unmatched: 7. The CDR3 has 16 residues. Looked up from germline, CDR1 is MNHEY and CDR2 is SMNVEV (reference sequence). This chain's CDR3 is CASSSMGQGPNTEAFF. The CDR3 DNA reads TGTGCCAGCAGTTCGATGGGACAGGGACCGAACACTGAAGCTTTCTTT.

The chain recombines TRBV14 with TRBJ2-3; TRBD1 matches 8 bases. The CDR3 has 15 amino acids. V shed 4 bases and J 0 bases; nucleotides not matched to a gene: 3. The germline CDR1 and CDR2 sequences are SGHDN and FVKESK. In nucleotides, the CDR3 is TGTGCCAGCAGCCCCAGACAGGGGAGCACAGATACGCAGTATTTT. It codes for CASSPRQGSTDTQYF.

This clone was observed a handful of times. The chain carries TRBV6-1 and TRBJ1-5; D is perhaps TRBD1 (5 bases). The CDR3 consists of 14 residues. From germline, CDR1 is MNHNS and CDR2 SASEGT. Trimming removed 7 bases at V and 10 bases at J, with 20 bases between. In DNA, the CDR3 is TGTGCCAGCATCGAAGCGAGGACATTAGGCCCCCAGCATTTT. Protein sequence: CASIEARTLGPQHF.

This clone has a handful of counts. The CDR3 DNA reads TGTGCCAGCAGCTTGGTACAGGGGATAACTGAAGCTTTCTTT. It is translated as CASSLVQGITEAFF. The rearrangement joins TRBV5-6 to TRBJ1-1, with 7 bases aligning to TRBD1. V shed 0 bases, J shed 5 bases, and the junction held 4 bases outside the gene matches. From germline, CDR1 is SGHDT and CDR2 YYEEEE. There are 14 residues in the CDR3.

The V and J genes are TRBV6-6 and TRBJ2-7, with unresolved D. This CDR3 comprises 13 residues. The ends were cut back, 0 bases at V and 2 bases at J, with 5 bases in the middle. In germline, CDR1 is MNHNY, CDR2 SVGAGI (reference sequence). The CDR3 bases are TGTGCCAGCAGTTACTCACAAACCTACGAGCAGTACTTC. Translating it yields CASSYSQTYEQYF.

V usage is TRBV28 and J usage is TRBJ2-7; possible D gene TRBD1, 6 bases. V was trimmed by 4 bases and J by 3 bases, leaving 19 bases between them. In germline, CDR1 is MDHEN, CDR2 SYDVKM. The CDR3 spans 16 residues. CDR3 DNA sequence: TGTGCCAGCAGTTCTCTCACAGGGACCCCAAGCTACGAGCAGTACTTC. Protein product: CASSSLTGTPSYEQYF.